The rows below give T cell receptor beta chains drawn from one sample of a study of blood T cell repertoires in COVID-19. The table came from immunoSEQ multiplex PCR; TCRdb's copy has only in-frame clones and leaves some out. Found here are 250,000 to 350,000 clones, around 86% of them singletons; the top ten hold less than 3%. The sample consisted of peripheral blood. The origin of the receptors is a woman younger than 45 with active or convalescent COVID-19. CDR3s include the opening cysteine and the closing phenylalanine or tryptophan. D genes are given only for firm matches. Rows may omit the clone size; those that give it use once, few, many or a size class.

size,J,D,V,DNA,CDR3
-,TRBJ2-7,-,TRBV7-2,TGTGCCAGCAGCGCGGGGACTGCCTACGAGCAGTACTTC,CASSAGTAYEQYF
-,TRBJ1-1,TRBD1,TRBV28,TGTGCCAGCAGTTTTCGGGACAGGGGAAACACTGAAGCTTTCTTT,CASSFRDRGNTEAFF
-,TRBJ2-2,-,TRBV19,TGTGCCAGTCAACGAGGCGACGGAGGCGCCGGGGAGCTGTTTTTT,CASQRGDGGAGELFF
-,TRBJ1-1,-,TRBV30,TGTGCCTGGAGGTTCAGAGAGGGCACTGAAGCTTTCTTT,CAWRFREGTEAFF
few,TRBJ2-7,-,TRBV7-2,TGTGCCAGCAGCAGACAGAGCTCCTACGAGCAGTACTTC,CASSRQSSYEQYF
few,TRBJ1-6,-,TRBV9,TGTGCCAGCAGCGTACAGGGGAATAATTCACCCCTCCACTTT,CASSVQGNNSPLHF
-,TRBJ1-6,-,TRBV7-9,TGTGCCAGCAGCTTTCCGCAGGCACCCCTCCACTTT,CASSFPQAPLHF
-,TRBJ2-1,-,TRBV30,TGTGCCTGGAGCCGGTCCAATGAGCAGTTCTTC,CAWSRSNEQFF
few,TRBJ1-6,TRBD1,TRBV4-2,TGTGCCAGCAGCCAAGGGACGGGACAGCGTAATTCACCCCTCCACTTT,CASSQGTGQRNSPLHF
-,TRBJ2-5,-,TRBV11-2,TGTGCCAGCAGTTTCGTCGAGACTCAAGAGACCCAGTACTTC,CASSFVETQETQYF
once,TRBJ2-7,TRBD1,TRBV2,TGTGCCAGCAGTGATCAGGGGGCGGCCTACGAGCAGTACTTC,CASSDQGAAYEQYF
-,TRBJ1-3,-,TRBV7-2,TGTGCCAGCAGCTTACCCGGCGGCCCTCAGGGAAACACCATATATTTT,CASSLPGGPQGNTIYF
-,TRBJ2-5,TRBD2,TRBV3-1/TRBV3-2,TGTGCCAGCAGCCAAGAATCAGCGGGGGGAGAGACCCAGTACTTC,CASSQESAGGETQYF
-,TRBJ1-2,TRBD1,TRBV2,TGTGCCAGCAGTGAAGTCCCCCAGGGGGCGGGCTACACCTTC,CASSEVPQGAGYTF
-,TRBJ1-2,-,TRBV7-2,TGTGCCAGCAGCTTTGGGACTGCCTTTGGCTACACCTTC,CASSFGTAFGYTF
-,TRBJ2-6,-,TRBV7-2,TGTGCCAGCAGCTTCCAGGCCGCCTCTGGGGCCAACGTCCTGACTTTC,CASSFQAASGANVLTF
once,TRBJ1-6,-,TRBV3-1/TRBV3-2,TGTGCCAGCAGCTGGCAGCGGGGTTCACCCCTCCACTTT,CASSWQRGSPLHF
-,TRBJ1-4,-,TRBV3-1/TRBV3-2,TGTGCCAGCAGCCTTCAGCGGGAAAAACTGTTTTTT,CASSLQREKLFF
once,TRBJ2-1,-,TRBV19,TGTGCCGTAGCCCCGACTGGGTCCTACAATGAGCAGTTCTTC,CAVAPTGSYNEQFF
few,TRBJ2-2,-,TRBV10-1,TGCGCCAGCGTCGCGGTCCGGGGCACCGGGGAGCTGTTTTTT,CASVAVRGTGELFF
-,TRBJ1-6,-,TRBV4-3,TGCGCCAGCAGCCAAGGTCCATATTCACCCCTCCACTTT,CASSQGPYSPLHF
-,TRBJ2-1,-,TRBV6-4,TGTGCCAGCAGTGACCGCGAGGGGGGGCTGAATGAGCAGTTCTTC,CASSDREGGLNEQFF
-,TRBJ2-3,TRBD2,TRBV9,TGTGCCAGCAGCGTAGATCCCTCCCGCGCTAGCGGAAGCACAGATACACAGTATTTT,CASSVDPSRASGSTDTQYF
-,TRBJ1-2,TRBD1,TRBV23-1,TGCGCCAGCAGTCACCTGGACAGGGCCGGGTATGGCTACACCTTC,CASSHLDRAGYGYTF
-,TRBJ1-1,-,TRBV6-6,TGTGCCAGCAAAGACAGCACAGTGAACACTGAAGCTTTCTTT,CASKDSTVNTEAFF
-,TRBJ1-1,TRBD1,TRBV6-2/TRBV6-3,TGTGCCAGCAGTAATGACAGGGGGAACACTGAAGCTTTCTTT,CASSNDRGNTEAFF
few,TRBJ2-1,TRBD2,TRBV3-1/TRBV3-2,TGTGCCAGCAGCCAAGCTGGGACTAGCGGGGGGGGAACCTACAATGAGCAGTTCTTC,CASSQAGTSGGGTYNEQFF
-,TRBJ1-3,TRBD1,TRBV5-4,TGTGCCAGCAGCCTTTCGGACAGGGGGAGAGGAAACACCATATATTTT,CASSLSDRGRGNTIYF
-,TRBJ1-1,-,TRBV5-5,TGTGCCAGCAGCTTGGACGGGGACACTGAAGCTTTCTTT,CASSLDGDTEAFF
-,TRBJ1-1,-,TRBV14,TGTGCCAGCAGCCAACAAACAGGGTTGAACACTGAAGCTTTCTTT,CASSQQTGLNTEAFF
-,TRBJ2-1,-,TRBV28,TGTGCCAGCAGTTTATTCAGGGATGAGCAGTTCTTC,CASSLFRDEQFF
-,TRBJ1-3,TRBD1,TRBV2,TGTGCCAGCAGTGATGCGAGACAGGGCCCTGGAAACACCATATATTTT,CASSDARQGPGNTIYF
-,TRBJ2-7,-,TRBV9,TGTGCCAGCAGCGTAGGGGCCTCGGTAGAGCAGTACTTC,CASSVGASVEQYF
once,TRBJ1-2,TRBD1,TRBV18,TGTGCCAGCTCACCGGTTCCCGGGACAGGGTTAGGCTACACCTTC,CASSPVPGTGLGYTF
-,TRBJ1-5,-,TRBV7-2,TGTGCCAGCAGCTTAGCAGGGAGGAGCAGCAATCAGCCCCAGCATTTT,CASSLAGRSSNQPQHF
once,TRBJ1-1,-,TRBV2,TGTGCCAGTGTAAGGGGAACCATGAACACTGAAGCTTTCTTT,CASVRGTMNTEAFF
-,TRBJ2-1,TRBD2,TRBV10-3,TGTGCCATCAGTGCATCTAGCGGGGGTAATGAGCAGTTCTTC,CAISASSGGNEQFF